These 14 T cell receptor beta chains originate from one sample sequenced in a study of blood T cells in healthy people across ages. Sample-barcoded 5' priming and a J-beta primer mix drove a second PCR of 7 to 11 cycles. TCRdb passed the 5' RACE reads through MiXCR, listing each CDR3 protein once. This sample has about 900,000 distinct CDR3 sequences, with 48% found just once. Sequenced sample: blood. These receptors all stem from a man younger than 45 in good health.

This clonotype was picked up a small number of times. The gene calls are TRBV29-1 and TRBJ2-7; TRBD1 matches at 7 bases. With 8 bases clipped from V and 3 bases from J, the junction kept 10 bases outside the gene matches. This CDR3 is 13 amino acids long. Germline V gives CDR1 SQVTM, CDR2 ANQGSEA. CDR3 protein: CSIRTGKDYEQYF. The CDR3, as DNA: TGCAGCATCCGGACAGGAAAAGACTACGAGCAGTACTTC.

The chain is built from TRBV29-1 and TRBJ2-7; the D call may be TRBD1 or TRBD2 (6 bases each). Trimming removed 5 bases at V and 5 bases at J, with 19 bases between. Germline V gene data show CDR1 as SQVTM and CDR2 as ANQGSEA. The CDR3 runs 14 residues. The CDR3 sequence: CSVTTRGGTHEQYF. Written as DNA, the CDR3 is TGCAGCGTTACCACCAGGGGAGGTACGCACGAGCAGTACTTC.

The rearrangement uses TRBV7-2 and TRBJ2-1; no firm D call. V lost 5 bases, J lost 4 bases, and 15 bases lay in between. The CDR3 spans 15 residues. CDR1 SGHTA and CDR2 FQGNSA come from the germline V gene. CDR3 nucleotide sequence: TGTGCCAGCAGCCGCGCCCCGGACGGATACAATGAGCAGTTCTTC. Translation: CASSRAPDGYNEQFF.

A remark on this clonotype: Mismatch with germline at one junction end may stem from a read error. The chain uses TRBV5-4 and TRBJ2-5; D may be TRBD1 or TRBD2 (5 bases each). The assigned J gene may be wrong: the sequence end matches TRBJ2-4 better. The V gene's germline CDR1 is SGHNT and CDR2 YYREEE (reference sequence). This CDR3 comprises 13 residues. CDR3 DNA sequence: TGTGCCAGCATCTTGAGAGGGGAAAACATTCAGTACTTC. It is translated as CASILRGENIQYF.

This rearrangement joins TRBV13 to TRBJ2-7; 7 bases are a match to TRBD1. The junction had 4 bases not matched to a gene; V was cut back by 2 bases and J by 3 bases. Germline values: CDR1 PRHDT, CDR2 FYEKMQ (reference sequence). This CDR3 spans 14 amino acids. CDR3 region: CASSLPGQFYEQYF. CDR3 bases: TGTGCCAGCAGCTTACCGGGACAGTTCTACGAGCAGTACTTC.

V usage is TRBV28 and J usage is TRBJ2-7; 12 nucleotides match TRBD2. With 6 bases clipped from V and 2 bases from J, the junction kept 11 bases outside the gene matches. This CDR3 contains 17 residues. The V gene's germline CDR1 is MDHEN and CDR2 SYDVKM. CDR3 loop: CASSLRLAGASAYEQYF. The CDR3 DNA follows: TGTGCCAGCAGCCTGCGACTAGCGGGGGCCTCCGCCTACGAGCAGTACTTC.

The table lists this clonotype with a few counts. The gene calls are TRBV4-2 and TRBJ2-3; TRBD2 matches at 14 bases. The ends lost 5 bases at V and 3 bases at J; junction bases unmatched: 13. In germline, CDR1 is LGHNA, CDR2 YNFKEQ. This CDR3 spans 19 amino acids. Here the CDR3 reads CASSSLRTSGGYGTDTQYF. Written as DNA, the CDR3 is TGTGCCAGCAGCTCCCTGAGGACTAGCGGGGGGTATGGAACAGATACGCAGTATTTT.

This clonotype was observed a single time. The chain uses TRBV7-2 and TRBJ1-1, with TRBD1 identical over 7 bases. Per germline, CDR1 SGHTA and CDR2 FQGNSA. This CDR3 contains 15 residues. The J segment lost 4 bases and the V segment lost 5 bases, leaving 10 bases of the junction unmatched. Written as DNA, the CDR3 is TGTGCCAGCAGCCCCGACAGGGCAGGGAGCACTGAAGCTTTCTTT. It specifies CASSPDRAGSTEAFF.

This clonotype appeared many times. The rearrangement joins TRBV10-3 to TRBJ2-3; 10 bases map to TRBD2. CDR3 length equals 14 residues. Germline trimming cut 5 bases from V and 6 bases from J; bases unmatched to any gene: 5. CDR1 ENHRY and CDR2 SYGVKD come from the germline V gene. The CDR3: CAISPGTSADTQYF. In nucleotides, the CDR3 is TGTGCCATCAGTCCCGGGACTAGCGCGGATACGCAGTATTTT.

This chain links TRBV12-3 or TRBV12-4 with TRBJ2-4; perhaps TRBD2 as D (5 bases). V dropped 2 bases and J dropped 13 bases, with 15 bases sitting between them. The CDR3 is made up of 13 amino acids. CDR3 loop: CASSLTELRGQYF. The CDR3 DNA sequence: TGTGCCAGCAGTTTAACGGAGCTCCGAGGGCAGTACTTC.

As to this clonotype: A much larger clone lies one base from this, so it may be a read error. The chain combines TRBV2 with TRBJ2-7; D may be TRBD2 (5 bases). Looked up from germline, CDR1 is SNHLY and CDR2 is FYNNEI. The CDR3 has 10 residues. V was shortened by 7 bases and J by 10 bases, with 11 bases between the two germline ends. The CDR3 loop reads CASNRGVQYF. CDR3 sequence (DNA): TGTGCCAGCAACCGGGGAGTACAGTACTTC. The variable domain in full, with the rest retrieved from reference TRBV2 and TRBJ2-7, is EPEVTQTPSHQVTQMGQEVILRCVPISNHLYFYWYRQILGQKVEFLVSFYNNEISEKSEIFDDQFSVERPDGSNFTLKIRSTKLEDSAMYFCASNRGVQYFGPGTRLTVT.

V gene TRBV3-1 combines with J gene TRBJ1-1; possibly TRBD1 for D (5 bases). There are 15 residues in the CDR3. Trimming removed 4 bases from V and 6 bases from J, with 18 bases in between. Germline CDR1 reads LGHDT; CDR2 reads YNNKEL (reference sequence). The CDR3 here is CASSLLTLSRAEAFF. CDR3 nucleotides: TGTGCCAGCAGCCTCTTGACCCTAAGCAGGGCTGAAGCTTTCTTT.

The V call is TRBV15, the J call TRBJ2-5; tentatively, D is TRBD2 (5 bases). Germline CDR1 is LNHNV and CDR2 is YYDKDF (reference sequence). This CDR3 is built from 15 residues. The V gene lost 0 bases and the J gene lost 11 bases, with 19 bases spanning the gap. CDR3 DNA: TGTGCCACCAGCAGAGATGCGACCCTTACTAGGGAGCAGTACTTC. Translation gives CATSRDATLTREQYF. Supplemented by reference TRBV15 and TRBJ2-5, the full variable domain reads DAMVIQNPRYQVTQFGKPVTLSCSQTLNHNVMYWYQQKSSQAPKLLFHYYDKDFNNEADTPDNFQSRRPNTSFCFLDIRSPGLGDTAMYLCATSRDATLTREQYFGPGTRLLVL.

This clonotype was detected only a few times. The CDR3 sequence is CSVAGAGAKNIQYF. The CDR3 DNA is TGCAGCGTTGCAGGGGCGGGAGCCAAAAACATTCAGTACTTC. The J gene is TRBJ2-4, the V gene TRBV29-1, with TRBD1 as a possible D gene (6 bases). From germline, CDR1 is SQVTM and CDR2 ANQGSEA. V gave up 4 bases and J gave up 0 bases, with 10 bases separating them. The CDR3 has 14 residues.